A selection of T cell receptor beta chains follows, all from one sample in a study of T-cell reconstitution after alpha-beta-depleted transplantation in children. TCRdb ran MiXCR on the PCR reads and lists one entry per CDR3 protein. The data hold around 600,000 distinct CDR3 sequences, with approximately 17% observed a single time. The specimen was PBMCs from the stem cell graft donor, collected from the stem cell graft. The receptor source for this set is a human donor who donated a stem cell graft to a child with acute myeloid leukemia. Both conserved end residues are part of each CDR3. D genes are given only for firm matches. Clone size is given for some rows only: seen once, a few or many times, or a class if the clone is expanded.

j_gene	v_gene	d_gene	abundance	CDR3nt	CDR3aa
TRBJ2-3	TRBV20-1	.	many	TGCAGTGCTAGGCAGGGCGCGCGGACAGATACGCAGTATTTT	CSARQGARTDTQYF
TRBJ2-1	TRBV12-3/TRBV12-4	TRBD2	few	TGTGCCAGCATCCTCGGGGGGGGCGAAGGGGAGCAGTTCTTC	CASILGGGEGEQFF
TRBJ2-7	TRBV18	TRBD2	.	TGTGCCAGCTCACCAGTTTCAGGCGGGGGATCCTACGAGCAGTACTTC	CASSPVSGGGSYEQYF
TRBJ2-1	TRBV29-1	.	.	TGCAGCGTTGAAGGGGTTGGGTACAATGAGCAGTTCTTC	CSVEGVGYNEQFF
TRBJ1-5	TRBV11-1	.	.	TGTGCCAGCAGCTTACCCCTAGGGCGGAACAATCAGCCCCAGCATTTT	CASSLPLGRNNQPQHF
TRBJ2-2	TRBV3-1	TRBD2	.	TGTGCCAGCAGCCAAGATAGAGGCGGGGGTCATACCGGGGAGCTGTTTTTT	CASSQDRGGGHTGELFF
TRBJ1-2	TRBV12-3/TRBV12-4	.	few	TGTGCCAGCAGTGAGGCCAATCCCGAGGATGGCTACACCTTC	CASSEANPEDGYTF
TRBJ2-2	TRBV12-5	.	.	TGTGCTAGTGGTTTGCCGCAGTACGACGGGGAGCTGTTTTTT	CASGLPQYDGELFF
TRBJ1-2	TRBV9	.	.	TGTGCCAGCAGCGTAGCGGCAGAACCTAACTATGGCTACACCTTC	CASSVAAEPNYGYTF
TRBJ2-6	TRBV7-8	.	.	TGTGCCAGCAGCCGCACAGGGAAAATTCTTAGGGCTGGGGCCAACGTCCTGACTTTC	CASSRTGKILRAGANVLTF
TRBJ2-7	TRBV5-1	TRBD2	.	TGCGCCAGCAGAAAAATAGCGGGGGACTCCTACGAGCAGTACTTC	CASRKIAGDSYEQYF
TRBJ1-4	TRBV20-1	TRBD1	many	TGCAGTGCTAGAGAAAGGGGGCTGAATGAAAAACTGTTTTTT	CSARERGLNEKLFF
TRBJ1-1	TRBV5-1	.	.	TGCGCCAGCCACGAAGGGGGTGCGAACACTGAAGCTTTCTTT	CASHEGGANTEAFF
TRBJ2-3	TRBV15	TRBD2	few	TGTGCCACCAGCGGCGAACCGGGACTAGCGGGGGCAGATACGCAGTATTTT	CATSGEPGLAGADTQYF
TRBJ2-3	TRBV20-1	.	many	TGCAGTGCTCCTACTACTAGCATGACAGATACGCAGTATTTT	CSAPTTSMTDTQYF
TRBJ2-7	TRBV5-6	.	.	TGTGCCAGCAGCCGGGGAAGGGGTTGGTACGAGCAGTACTTC	CASSRGRGWYEQYF
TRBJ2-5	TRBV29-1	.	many	TGCAGCGTGGCCGGAGAGACCCAGTACTTC	CSVAGETQYF
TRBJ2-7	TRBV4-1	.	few	TGCGCCAGCAGCCAAGATCCGGACCTTTTGGGAGAGCAGTACTTC	CASSQDPDLLGEQYF
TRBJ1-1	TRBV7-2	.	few	TGTGCCAGCAGCGCTACCGTGGGAACTGAAGCTTTCTTT	CASSATVGTEAFF